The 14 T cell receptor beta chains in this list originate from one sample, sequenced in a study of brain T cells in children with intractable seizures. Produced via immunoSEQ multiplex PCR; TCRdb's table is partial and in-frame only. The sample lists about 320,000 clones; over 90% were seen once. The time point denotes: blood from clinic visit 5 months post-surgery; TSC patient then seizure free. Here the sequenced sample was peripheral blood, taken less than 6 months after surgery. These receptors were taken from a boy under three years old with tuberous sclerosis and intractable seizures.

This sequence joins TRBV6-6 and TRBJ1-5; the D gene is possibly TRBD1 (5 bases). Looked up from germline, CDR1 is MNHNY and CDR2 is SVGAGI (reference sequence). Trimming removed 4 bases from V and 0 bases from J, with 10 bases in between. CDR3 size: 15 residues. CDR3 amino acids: CASSSGQYSNQPQHF. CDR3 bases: TGTGCCAGCAGTTCCGGACAATATAGCAATCAGCCCCAGCATTTT.

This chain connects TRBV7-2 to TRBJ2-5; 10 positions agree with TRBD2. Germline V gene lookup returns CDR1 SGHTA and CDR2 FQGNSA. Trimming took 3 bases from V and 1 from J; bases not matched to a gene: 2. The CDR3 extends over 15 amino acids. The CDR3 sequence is CASSFSGGGQETQYF. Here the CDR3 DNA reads TGTGCCAGCAGCTTCAGCGGGGGGGGCCAAGAGACCCAGTACTTC. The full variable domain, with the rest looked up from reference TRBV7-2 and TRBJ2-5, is GAGVSQSPSNKVTEKGKDVELRCDPISGHTALYWYRQSLGQGLEFLIYFQGNSAPDKSGLPSDRFSAERTGGSVSTLTIQRTQQEDSAVYLCASSFSGGGQETQYFGPGTRLLVL.

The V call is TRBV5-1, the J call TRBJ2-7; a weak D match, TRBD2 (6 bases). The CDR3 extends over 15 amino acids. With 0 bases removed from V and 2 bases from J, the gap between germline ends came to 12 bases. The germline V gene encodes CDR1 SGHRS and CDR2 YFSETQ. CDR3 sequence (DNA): TGCGCCAGCAGCTTGGGACTAGGTGTGGCCTACGAGCAGTACTTC. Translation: CASSLGLGVAYEQYF.

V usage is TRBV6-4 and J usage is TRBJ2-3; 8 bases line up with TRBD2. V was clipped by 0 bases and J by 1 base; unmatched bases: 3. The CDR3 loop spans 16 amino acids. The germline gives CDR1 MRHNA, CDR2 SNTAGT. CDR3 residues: CASSDSWRGGTDTQYF. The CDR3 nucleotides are TGTGCCAGCAGTGACTCGTGGCGGGGGGGCACAGATACGCAGTATTTT.

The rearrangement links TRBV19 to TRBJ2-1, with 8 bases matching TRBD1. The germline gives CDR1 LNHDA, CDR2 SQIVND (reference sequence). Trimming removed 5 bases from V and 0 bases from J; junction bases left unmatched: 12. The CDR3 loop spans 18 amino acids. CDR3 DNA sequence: TGTGCCAGTAGTCAGGGGGCCAGTCTCACTCGCTCCTACAATGAGCAGTTCTTC. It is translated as CASSQGASLTRSYNEQFF.

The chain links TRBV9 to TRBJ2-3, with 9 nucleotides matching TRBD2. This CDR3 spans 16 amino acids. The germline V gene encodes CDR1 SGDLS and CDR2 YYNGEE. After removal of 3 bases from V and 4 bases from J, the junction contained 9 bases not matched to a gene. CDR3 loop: CASSEGISGSPDTQYF. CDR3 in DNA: TGTGCCAGCAGCGAGGGGATTAGCGGGAGTCCAGATACGCAGTATTTT.

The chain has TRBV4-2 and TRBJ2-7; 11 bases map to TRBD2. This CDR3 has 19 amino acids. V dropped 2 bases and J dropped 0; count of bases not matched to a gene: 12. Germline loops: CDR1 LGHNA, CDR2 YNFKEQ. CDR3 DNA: TGTGCCAGCAGCCAAACACCGCTTTGGGGGACTAGCGGCTCCTACGAGCAGTACTTC. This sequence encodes CASSQTPLWGTSGSYEQYF.

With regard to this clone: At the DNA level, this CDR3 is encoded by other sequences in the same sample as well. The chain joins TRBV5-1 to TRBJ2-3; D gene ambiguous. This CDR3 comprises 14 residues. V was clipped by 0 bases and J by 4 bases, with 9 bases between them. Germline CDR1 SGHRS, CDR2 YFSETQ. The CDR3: CASSLEASSDTQYF. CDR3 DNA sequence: TGCGCCAGCAGCTTGGAAGCCTCTTCAGATACGCAGTATTTT.

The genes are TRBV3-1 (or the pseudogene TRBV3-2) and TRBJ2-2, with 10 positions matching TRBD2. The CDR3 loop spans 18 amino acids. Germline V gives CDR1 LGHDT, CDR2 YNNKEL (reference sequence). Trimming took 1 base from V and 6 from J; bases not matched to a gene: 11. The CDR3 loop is CASSQVASGSLWSGELFF. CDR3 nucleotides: TGTGCCAGCAGCCAAGTCGCTAGCGGGAGTCTTTGGTCCGGGGAGCTGTTTTTT.

The DNA for the CDR3 is TGTGCCAGCAGCCTACCCCCGGGACAAGGACGGAATGAGCAGTTCTTC. Its protein is CASSLPPGQGRNEQFF. The J gene is TRBJ2-1, the V gene TRBV5-6; possibly TRBD1 for D (6 bases). This CDR3 has 16 residues. The V gene lost 4 bases and the J gene lost 7 bases, with 21 bases spanning the gap. The germline gives CDR1 SGHDT, CDR2 YYEEEE.

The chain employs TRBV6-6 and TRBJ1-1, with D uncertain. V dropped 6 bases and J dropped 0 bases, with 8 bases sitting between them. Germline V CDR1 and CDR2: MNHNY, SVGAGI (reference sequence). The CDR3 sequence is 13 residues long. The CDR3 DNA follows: TGTGCCAGCAGCCTTCGGCTGAACACTGAAGCTTTCTTT. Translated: CASSLRLNTEAFF.

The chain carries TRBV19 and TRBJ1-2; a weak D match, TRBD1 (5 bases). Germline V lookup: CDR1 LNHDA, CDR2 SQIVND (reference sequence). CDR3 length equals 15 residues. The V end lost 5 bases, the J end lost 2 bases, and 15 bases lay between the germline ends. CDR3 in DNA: TGTGCCAGTAGTGAACAGGAACTCTTGAACTATGGCTACACCTTC. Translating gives CASSEQELLNYGYTF.

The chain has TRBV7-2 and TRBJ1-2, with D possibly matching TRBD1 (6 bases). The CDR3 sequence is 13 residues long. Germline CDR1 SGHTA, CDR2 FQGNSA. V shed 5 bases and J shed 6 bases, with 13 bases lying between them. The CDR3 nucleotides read TGTGCCAGCAGCCCGTGGACAGCCAATGGCTACACCTTC. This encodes CASSPWTANGYTF.

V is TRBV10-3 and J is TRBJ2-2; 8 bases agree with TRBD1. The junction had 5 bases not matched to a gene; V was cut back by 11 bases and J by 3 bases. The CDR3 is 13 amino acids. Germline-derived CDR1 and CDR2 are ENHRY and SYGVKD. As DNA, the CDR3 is TGTGCCGCAGGGGGCGGGTACACCGGGGAGCTGTTTTTT. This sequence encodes CAAGGGYTGELFF.